Here is one T cell receptor beta chain with its context. The target antigen is unknown. Trimming left V 1 base short and J 2 bases short, with 8 bases between. The V gene's germline CDR1 is SGHTA and CDR2 FQGNSA. This CDR3 has 14 amino acids. The data were taken from a study of radiotherapy plus CTLA-4 blockade in lung cancer. The repertoire was sequenced with immunoSEQ multiplex PCR; TCRdb's copy has only in-frame clones and lacks some. The top ten clones hold 8.5% to 14% of a sample with about 49,000 clones, around 76% of them seen once. Study-wide results and caveats: Among blood TCR repertoires after radiotherapy plus ipilimumab, tumor-derived clones expanded.

The sequence derives from a human donor with non-small cell lung cancer who had stable disease on radiotherapy plus ipilimumab. The rearrangement uses TRBV7-2 and TRBJ1-2; no reliable D call. Sequenced material: peripheral blood, taken from a patient treated with radiotherapy plus ipilimumab. DNA for the CDR3: TGTGCCAGCAGCTTAGAGGGAGGGAACTATGGCTACACCTTC. Amino acid sequence: CASSLEGGNYGYTF.